This paragraph reports one T cell receptor (beta chain). This CDR3 has 16 residues. Between the trimmed V and J ends, which lost 3 bases and 3 bases, there was a span of 17 bases. CDR1 is SEHNR, CDR2 FQNEAQ, per germline (reference sequence). Investigators performed immunoSEQ version v3.0 at survey level. Clones were sequenced by immunoSEQ multiplex PCR, and TCRdb holds only the in-frame ones, with some missing. The sample consists of roughly 23,000 clones, 65% to 90% of them appearing once. This entry belongs to a study of long-term antiretroviral therapy in people with HIV. There were no participants with HIV treated outside the United States.

This chain links TRBV7-9 with TRBJ1-1; tentative D call: TRBD1 (6 bases). The sample here was unsorted PBMCs, taken 1.8 years before starting antiretroviral therapy. The receptor comes from a woman between 25 and 40 years old with HIV. The CDR3 nucleotides are TGTGCCAGCAGCTTCTGGACAGCGGGGGTAGACACTGAAGCTTTCTTT. Its protein is CASSFWTAGVDTEAFF.